The 32 T cell receptor beta chains reported below all come from one sample, sequenced in a study of shared clonotypes between healthy human individuals. Here immunoSEQ multiplex PCR was the method, and the copy in TCRdb shows in-frame clones only, minus some. The data contain about 2 million clones, about 94% of them singletons. CD45RO-negative, CCR7-positively selected cells formed the naive CD8 fraction, excluding terminally differentiated effector memory CD45RA+ cells. The sequenced sample was naive CD8+ T cells sorted from blood. Receptor source: a man between 18 and 29 years old in good health.

J is TRBJ1-2 and V is TRBV19; 9 bases are a match to TRBD1. The CDR3 is 15 residues long. The trim removed 7 bases at V and 4 bases at J, leaving 10 bases unmatched. In germline, CDR1 is LNHDA, CDR2 SQIVND (reference sequence). In DNA form, the CDR3 reads TGTGCCAGTATGAGGGACAGGGAGAGCTTCTATGGCTACACCTTC. Amino acids: CASMRDRESFYGYTF.

The V and J genes are TRBV5-1 and TRBJ2-1, with 12 bases matching TRBD1. J was trimmed by 6 bases and V by 6 bases; bases with no gene match: 10. The CDR3 has 16 residues. Germline assignment: CDR1 SGHRS and CDR2 YFSETQ. The CDR3 spells CASTQPGQGAINEQFF. DNA of the CDR3: TGCGCCAGCACCCAACCGGGACAGGGGGCGATCAATGAGCAGTTCTTC.

This chain uses TRBV7-8 with TRBJ1-5; no definite D call. The CDR3 contains 15 residues. Trimming pared 2 bases from V and 2 bases from J, leaving 10 bases between. CDR1 is SGHVS, CDR2 FQNEAQ, per germline. The CDR3 spells CASSLSPARNQPQHF. In DNA, the CDR3 is TGTGCCAGCAGCTTATCGCCCGCGCGCAATCAGCCCCAGCATTTT.

Comment on this clone: Distinct nucleotide sequences in the sample also encode this CDR3. V gene TRBV19 combines with J gene TRBJ2-3; no reliable D call. CDR1 LNHDA and CDR2 SQIVND come from the germline V gene (reference sequence). Trimming removed 1 base from V and 1 base from J, with 6 bases in between. The CDR3 loop spans 14 amino acids. CDR3 nucleotides: TGTGCCAGTAGTATAGGGGCGGGCACAGATACGCAGTATTTT. This codes for CASSIGAGTDTQYF.

V is TRBV18 and J is TRBJ2-7; 11 bases agree with TRBD1. There are 16 residues in the CDR3. V lost 8 bases and J lost 6; bases outside the gene matches: 15. Germline assignment: CDR1 KGHSH and CDR2 LQKENI. CDR3 protein: CASGFSLGQGAGEQYF. The CDR3 DNA reads as TGTGCCAGCGGTTTCTCCCTCGGACAGGGGGCGGGCGAGCAGTACTTC.

The rearrangement links TRBV15 to TRBJ2-2; 7 bases map to TRBD1. Germline lookup yields CDR1 LNHNV and CDR2 YYDKDF (reference sequence). The CDR3 extends over 16 amino acids. V shed 8 bases and J 1 base; nucleotides not matched to a gene: 10. The CDR3 sequence is CATHTWRTGNTGELFF. As DNA, the CDR3 is TGTGCCACCCACACTTGGAGGACAGGGAACACCGGGGAGCTGTTTTTT.

The table lists this clone with a count of one. The rearrangement links TRBV9 to TRBJ2-1; tentatively, D is TRBD2 (6 bases). V was clipped by 3 bases and J by 9 bases, with 10 bases between them. The CDR3 runs to 12 residues. Germline V lookup: CDR1 SGDLS, CDR2 YYNGEE. The CDR3 bases are TGTGCCAGCAGCGCAAGCGGGTTTGAGCAGTTCTTC. The encoded protein is CASSASGFEQFF.

The chain links TRBV28 to TRBJ1-1; perhaps TRBD1 as D (5 bases). V dropped 4 bases and J dropped 10 bases, with 10 bases sitting between them. The CDR3 is 11 residues long. CDR1 is MDHEN, CDR2 SYDVKM, per germline. The CDR3 loop is CASSYRGGAFF. The CDR3 DNA is TGTGCCAGCAGTTACCGGGGGGGAGCTTTCTTT. Full variable domain (rest looked up from reference TRBV28 and TRBJ1-1): DVKVTQSSRYLVKRTGEKVFLECVQDMDHENMFWYRQDPGLGLRLIYFSYDVKMKEKGDIPEGYSVSREKKERFSLILESASTNQTSMYLCASSYRGGAFFGQGTRLTVV.

V usage is TRBV21-1 and J usage is TRBJ1-1; the table's D call, TRBD1, was not checked against the DNA. TRBV21-1 is a pseudogene locus. This CDR3 comprises 16 residues. The CDR3 region is CASSKGVQGARTEAFF. In nucleotides, the CDR3 is TGTGCCAGCAGCAAAGGGGTACAGGGGGCACGAACTGAAGCTTTCTTT.

Of note for this clone: The identical CDR3 is also encoded by other nucleotide sequences in the sample. The chain couples TRBV5-4 to TRBJ1-1, with D perhaps TRBD1 (5 bases). Germline CDR1 is SGHNT and CDR2 is YYREEE (reference sequence). Trimming cost V 0 bases and J 3 bases, with 6 bases left between them. The CDR3 has 13 residues. The chain's CDR3 is CASSLVGDTEAFF. DNA for the CDR3: TGTGCCAGCAGCTTGGTAGGGGACACTGAAGCTTTCTTT.

The V gene is TRBV9, the J gene TRBJ2-7; 9 bases are a match to TRBD2. The CDR3 extends over 17 amino acids. J was trimmed by 3 bases and V by 0 bases; bases with no gene match: 10. The V gene's germline CDR1 is SGDLS and CDR2 YYNGEE. The CDR3 region has the DNA TGTGCCAGCAGCGTAGAGGCCCCACGACTAGCGGACTACGAGCAGTACTTC. Translating it yields CASSVEAPRLADYEQYF.

This chain uses TRBV27 with TRBJ2-5; 11 positions match TRBD2. The V and J ends lost 3 bases and 5 bases, in that order; junction bases with no gene match: 5. Germline CDR1 and CDR2: MNHEY and SMNVEV (reference sequence). This CDR3 comprises 15 residues. CDR3: CASSLFLAGGETQYF. The CDR3 DNA reads TGTGCCAGCAGTTTGTTCCTAGCGGGGGGTGAGACCCAGTACTTC.

V usage is TRBV11-2 and J usage is TRBJ1-1; D is uncertain. Trimming removed 4 bases at V and 3 bases at J, with 9 bases between. Germline lookup yields CDR1 SGHAT and CDR2 FQNNGV. This CDR3 is 13 amino acids long. The CDR3 DNA reads TGTGCCAGCAGCTCCCCCCCCGACACTGAAGCTTTCTTT. This sequence encodes CASSSPPDTEAFF.

The chain has TRBV5-8 and TRBJ2-7; possibly TRBD2 for D (6 bases). In germline, CDR1 is SGHTS, CDR2 YDEGEE. Trimming took 2 bases from V and 3 from J, leaving 18 bases between them. This CDR3 comprises 16 residues. The CDR3 protein is CASSFGGWAGIYEQYF. CDR3 DNA: TGTGCCAGCAGCTTCGGCGGGTGGGCGGGGATCTACGAGCAGTACTTC.

The chain carries TRBV2 and TRBJ2-5; 8 positions agree with TRBD1. The V segment lost 9 bases and the J segment 5 bases; nucleotides outside the gene matches: 8. Germline CDR1 is SNHLY and CDR2 is FYNNEI. This CDR3 contains 13 residues. DNA for the CDR3: TGTGCCAGTATACAGGGGGTTGGGGAGACCCAGTACTTC. Its protein product is CASIQGVGETQYF.

Concerning this clone: The sample holds other DNA sequences that translate to the same CDR3. V usage is TRBV6-1 and J usage is TRBJ2-7; D is unclear. Trimming stripped 5 bases from V and 2 bases from J, with 10 bases between. The CDR3 length is 13 residues. Germline V gives CDR1 MNHNS, CDR2 SASEGT. The DNA of the CDR3 is TGTGCCAGCAGTCTGGGGAAGACCTACGAGCAGTACTTC. The encoded protein is CASSLGKTYEQYF.

This clone was picked up one time. V usage is TRBV5-4 and J usage is TRBJ2-5, with D possibly matching TRBD1 (5 bases). This CDR3 is built from 13 residues. Per the germline V gene, CDR1 is SGHNT and CDR2 is YYREEE (reference sequence). The V end lost 5 bases, the J end lost 5 bases, and 13 bases lay between the germline ends. CDR3 sequence: CASSIWGEETQYF. The CDR3 bases are TGTGCCAGCAGTATCTGGGGCGAGGAGACCCAGTACTTC.

The V and J genes are TRBV5-1 and TRBJ1-2; TRBD1 matches at 7 bases. Losses at the gene ends were 4 bases for V and 6 bases for J; bases not matched to a gene: 12. Germline CDR1 reads SGHRS; CDR2 reads YFSETQ. The CDR3 runs 15 residues. The CDR3 protein is CASSPTGEPLNGYTF. The CDR3 DNA is TGCGCCAGCAGCCCCACAGGGGAACCTTTGAATGGCTACACCTTC.

This clone was recorded once. The CDR3: CASSYFPDRGGSPLHF. In nucleotides, the CDR3 is TGTGCCAGCAGTTACTTCCCGGACAGGGGAGGTTCACCCCTCCACTTT. The chain is built from TRBV6-5 and TRBJ1-6, with 9 bases aligning to TRBD1. The CDR3 is 16 amino acids. The germline V gene has CDR1 MNHEY and CDR2 SVGAGI. V shed 1 base and J 9 bases; nucleotides not matched to a gene: 7.

In its sample, this clone was seen once. The V gene is TRBV10-3, the J gene TRBJ2-5; TRBD1 agrees at 7 bases. J lost 3 bases, V lost 8 bases, and 6 bases had no gene match. The length of the CDR3 is 13 residues. Germline CDR1 ENHRY, CDR2 SYGVKD. The CDR3 coding sequence is TGTGCCATCGGGGATGACAGGGAAGAGACCCAGTACTTC. Translating gives CAIGDDREETQYF.

The chain combines TRBV19 with TRBJ1-1, with 8 bases aligning to TRBD1. The V segment lost 4 bases and the J segment 6 bases; nucleotides outside the gene matches: 13. The CDR3 contains 16 residues. Germline V lookup: CDR1 LNHDA, CDR2 SQIVND (reference sequence). CDR3 nucleotides: TGTGCCAGTAGTACCGGACAGGGAGAGGTCGGGGCTGAAGCTTTCTTT. Amino acid sequence: CASSTGQGEVGAEAFF.

This clone showed up just once. In DNA, the CDR3 is TGTGCCATCAACTCAGAGAACACCGGGGAGCTGTTTTTT. Translation: CAINSENTGELFF. The chain carries TRBV10-3 and TRBJ2-2; D unresolved. The V and J ends lost 7 bases and 1 base respectively, with 7 bases between them. CDR3 length: 13 amino acids. Germline assignment: CDR1 ENHRY and CDR2 SYGVKD.

The chain carries TRBV27 and TRBJ2-1; D unresolved. This CDR3 comprises 16 residues. The V end was cut by 0 bases, the J end by 6 bases, with 15 bases between. Germline V gives CDR1 MNHEY, CDR2 SMNVEV (reference sequence). This chain's CDR3 is CASSLSIVPPVNEQFF. The CDR3, as DNA: TGTGCCAGCAGTTTATCGATAGTACCCCCGGTCAATGAGCAGTTCTTC.

This chain links TRBV30 with TRBJ1-1; TRBD1 is a possible D gene (6 bases). The CDR3 sequence is 12 residues long. Trimming cost V 5 bases and J 1 base, with 8 bases left between them. Germline assignment: CDR1 GTSNPN and CDR2 SVGIG (reference sequence). CDR3 protein: CAWGGTNTEAFF. The CDR3 nucleotides are TGTGCCTGGGGGGGCACGAACACTGAAGCTTTCTTT.

Of note for this clone: The identical CDR3 is also encoded by other nucleotide sequences in the sample. This chain uses TRBV11-3 with TRBJ2-7; D gene ambiguous. The CDR3 covers 13 residues. V lost 1 base and J lost 0, with 4 bases in between. CDR1 is SGHNT, CDR2 YENEEA, per germline. CDR3 in DNA: TGTGCCAGCAGCTTAGGGCCCTCCTACGAGCAGTACTTC. Its protein product is CASSLGPSYEQYF. Drawing the rest from reference TRBV11-3 and TRBJ2-7, the complete variable domain is EAGVVQSPRYKIIEKKQPVAFWCNPISGHNTLYWYLQNLGQGPELLIRYENEEAVDDSQLPKDRFSAERLKGVDSTLKIQPAELGDSAVYLCASSLGPSYEQYFGPGTRLTVT.

The chain couples TRBV9 to TRBJ2-7; D unresolved. V lost 0 bases and J lost 2, with 9 bases in between. The germline V gene encodes CDR1 SGDLS and CDR2 YYNGEE. The CDR3 is 14 residues long. CDR3 region: CASSVGRGPYEQYF. CDR3 DNA sequence: TGTGCCAGCAGCGTAGGTCGAGGCCCCTACGAGCAGTACTTC.

This clone was seen once. This chain joins TRBV7-2 and TRBJ2-7; D is unresolved. There are 14 residues in the CDR3. CDR1 is SGHTA and CDR2 is FQGNSA in the germline V gene. The ends were cut back, 5 bases at V and 2 bases at J, with 13 bases in the middle. CDR3 in amino acids: CASSPLGRAYEQYF. The CDR3 DNA reads as TGTGCCAGCAGCCCCTTAGGCCGAGCCTACGAGCAGTACTTC.

This clone was recorded a few times. The rearrangement joins TRBV29-1 to TRBJ1-4; D gene unclear. The length of the CDR3 is 12 residues. The ends were cut back, 7 bases at V and 7 bases at J, with 13 bases in the middle. Germline CDR1 and CDR2: SQVTM and ANQGSEA. The CDR3 sequence is CSARSVGEKLFF. CDR3 coding DNA: TGCAGCGCCAGGAGCGTTGGTGAAAAACTGTTTTTT.

Concerning this clone itself: This CDR3 is also generated by other DNA sequences in the sample. The chain has TRBV9 and TRBJ2-3; 9 bases are a match to TRBD1. Germline CDR1 SGDLS, CDR2 YYNGEE. Trimming took 0 bases from V and 0 from J; bases not matched to a gene: 2. The CDR3 runs 16 residues. For the CDR3, the DNA is TGTGCCAGCAGCGTAGCGGGGACAGGGAGCACAGATACGCAGTATTTT. It specifies CASSVAGTGSTDTQYF.

The genes are TRBV6-4 and TRBJ1-5, with TRBD1 identical over 10 bases. CDR3 length: 13 residues. CDR1 is MRHNA, CDR2 SNTAGT, per germline. CDR3 amino acids: CATRTGGNQPQHF. The CDR3 nucleotides are TGTGCAACCCGGACAGGGGGAAATCAGCCCCAGCATTTT.

The rearrangement joins TRBV18 to TRBJ1-1; the D is unclear. The CDR3 totals 15 residues. Germline CDR1 KGHSH, CDR2 LQKENI. The V end lost 2 bases, the J end lost 2 bases, and 12 bases lay between the germline ends. CDR3 region: CASSPYGVVNTEAFF. The CDR3 DNA reads TGTGCCAGCTCACCATATGGGGTAGTAAACACTGAAGCTTTCTTT.

The count of this clone is one. The same CDR3 is also encoded by other DNA sequences in this sample. The gene calls are TRBV27 and TRBJ2-7; maybe TRBD1 (5 bases). V lost 4 bases to trimming and J lost 2 bases, with 9 bases between them. The germline CDR1 and CDR2 sequences are MNHEY and SMNVEV (reference sequence). The CDR3 has 13 residues. The CDR3 DNA reads as TGTGCCAGCAGTTGGGGCAGTGCCTACGAGCAGTACTTC. Translating gives CASSWGSAYEQYF.